The clone carrying this T cell receptor (beta chain) has a handful of counts. V lost 4 bases and J lost 9, with 12 bases in between. This CDR3 has 11 amino acids. Germline assignment: CDR1 DFQATT and CDR2 SNEGSKA (reference sequence). This sample stems from a study of graft-versus-host responses after intestinal transplantation. Measured with immunoSEQ multiplex PCR; TCRdb has only the in-frame clones, and not every one. The table includes nearly 25,000 clones, about 40% detected once. The material was alloreactive CD4+ T cells from a mixed lymphocyte reaction culture, obtained before intestinal transplant. The subset was: CFSE-low proliferating T cells sorted from approximately 6-day pre-transplant mixed lymphocyte reaction (GvH or HvG direction). The rearrangement joins TRBV20-1 to TRBJ1-2; tentatively, D is TRBD1 (6 bases). This clonotype originated in a human patient who received an intestinal transplant. The CDR3 DNA is TGCAGTGCTACGTCGGGACACCGCTACACCTTC. Protein product: CSATSGHRYTF.